A selection of T cell receptor beta chains follows, all from one sample in a study of CD8 T cells in ankylosing spondylitis. TCRdb re-analysed the 5' RACE reads in MiXCR, keeping a single row per CDR3 protein. Among under 300,000 distinct CDR3 sequences listed, 8% to 9.5% were seen once. The sequenced material came from blood, either unsorted or a sorted T cell fraction (not recorded which). Receptors were obtained from a male donor with ankylosing spondylitis or in good health (not recorded which). Each CDR3 is given with its conserved first and last residue. The D gene is left open where the match is weak. Clone size is stated in some rows and not others, as once, few, many or a class when expanded.

TRBV7-2,-,TRBJ1-3,-,CASSLSSTSGNTIYF,TGTGCCAGCAGCTTAAGTTCTACCTCTGGAAACACCATATATTTT
TRBV5-1,TRBD2,TRBJ2-2,few,CASSRTSGRNTGELFF,TGCGCCAGCAGCAGGACTAGCGGCCGGAACACCGGGGAGCTGTTTTTT
TRBV9,-,TRBJ2-1,many,CASSPGESRDNEQFF,TGTGCCAGCAGCCCCGGCGAGTCACGGGACAATGAGCAGTTCTTC
TRBV20-1,-,TRBJ1-1,few,CSAIDRKATEAFF,TGCAGTGCTATCGACAGGAAGGCCACTGAAGCTTTCTTT
TRBV20-1,-,TRBJ2-4,-,CSARPGAKNIQYF,TGCAGTGCTAGACCCGGGGCCAAAAACATTCAGTACTTC
TRBV7-2,TRBD1,TRBJ1-4,many,CASSWGDRTNEKLFF,TGTGCCAGCAGCTGGGGGGACAGAACTAATGAAAAACTGTTTTTT
TRBV9,TRBD2,TRBJ2-1,many,CASSVTSGTYNEQFF,TGTGCCAGCAGCGTTACTAGCGGGACCTACAATGAGCAGTTCTTC
TRBV5-6,-,TRBJ1-2,few,CASSFPGETSGGYTF,TGTGCCAGCAGCTTCCCCGGGGAGACCTCGGGGGGCTACACCTTC
TRBV2,-,TRBJ1-4,many,CASSDYRAATNEKLFF,TGTGCCAGCAGTGATTACAGGGCGGCAACTAATGAAAAACTGTTTTTT
TRBV7-2,-,TRBJ1-1,many,CASSLIQANTEAFF,TGTGCCAGCAGCTTAATCCAGGCGAACACTGAAGCTTTCTTT
TRBV12-3/TRBV12-4,-,TRBJ1-1,many,CASSRGGAEAFF,TGTGCCAGCAGTCGAGGGGGGGCTGAAGCTTTCTTT
TRBV5-1,TRBD2,TRBJ2-5,many,CASSFSGAETQYF,TGCGCCAGCAGCTTTAGCGGGGCAGAGACCCAGTACTTC
TRBV12-3/TRBV12-4,-,TRBJ1-1,many,CASSQQGLWTEAFF,TGTGCCAGCAGTCAACAGGGTTTGTGGACTGAAGCTTTCTTT
TRBV3-1,TRBD2,TRBJ2-3,-,CATCPGGEGILSTDTQYF,TGTGCCACCTGCCCGGGGGGGGAGGGTATTCTTAGCACAGATACGCAGTATTTT
TRBV21-1,-,TRBJ2-1,many,CASSKAVLAAYNEQFF,TGTGCCAGCAGCAAAGCGGTCCTAGCGGCCTACAATGAGCAGTTCTTC
TRBV10-3,TRBD1,TRBJ1-2,few,CAIGLTGVEYGYTF,TGTGCCATCGGCCTGACAGGGGTCGAGTATGGCTACACCTTC
TRBV13,-,TRBJ1-2,many,CASSRRSGFGYTF,TGTGCCAGCAGCCGGCGCTCAGGGTTTGGCTACACCTTC
TRBV7-9,-,TRBJ2-7,few,CASSKGQGSYEQYF,TGTGCCAGCAGCAAGGGGCAGGGCAGCTACGAGCAGTACTTC
TRBV5-5,TRBD1,TRBJ1-4,few,CASRQEQGAYEKLFF,TGTGCCAGCAGACAAGAACAGGGGGCGTATGAAAAACTGTTTTTT
TRBV7-2,TRBD1,TRBJ2-3,-,CASRDRGGTDTQYF,TGTGCCAGCAGGGACAGGGGAGGGACAGATACGCAGTATTTT
TRBV30,-,TRBJ1-3,few,CAWRSSGNTIYF,TGTGCCTGGAGGTCCTCTGGAAACACCATATATTTT
TRBV20-1,-,TRBJ1-2,many,CSAPGDYGYTF,TGCAGTGCTCCCGGGGACTATGGCTACACCTTC
TRBV5-5,-,TRBJ1-1,few,CASSPDPGRDTEAFF,TGTGCCAGCAGCCCCGACCCGGGTAGGGACACTGAAGCTTTCTTT
TRBV12-3/TRBV12-4,TRBD2,TRBJ2-7,many,CASSPWTSSYEQYF,TGTGCCAGCAGTCCCTGGACTAGCAGCTACGAGCAGTACTTC
TRBV7-3,-,TRBJ1-2,many,CASRTGNSPNYGYTF,TGTGCCAGCAGGACGGGGAACAGCCCTAACTATGGCTACACCTTC
TRBV7-9,TRBD1,TRBJ1-1,many,CASSIGQGTEAFF,TGTGCCAGCAGCATAGGACAGGGCACTGAAGCTTTCTTT
TRBV20-1,-,TRBJ1-1,many,CSARGPDTETEAFF,TGCAGTGCTAGAGGTCCGGATACGGAGACTGAAGCTTTCTTT
TRBV20-1,TRBD1,TRBJ2-5,few,CSARGDREYQETQYF,TGCAGTGCTAGAGGGGACAGGGAATATCAAGAGACCCAGTACTTC
TRBV7-2,-,TRBJ2-1,many,CASSLSEIEQFF,TGTGCCAGCAGCTTAAGTGAGATTGAGCAGTTCTTC
TRBV12-3/TRBV12-4,-,TRBJ1-1,-,CASTTAGRGLNTEAFF,TGTGCCAGCACCACCGCGGGGAGGGGTTTGAACACTGAAGCTTTCTTT
TRBV7-3,-,TRBJ2-5,few,CASRLVGETQYF,TGTGCCAGCAGACTAGTGGGGGAGACCCAGTACTTC
TRBV4-3,-,TRBJ2-7,many,CASSQEPSGESSYEQYF,TGCGCCAGCAGCCAAGAGCCCTCAGGGGAAAGCTCCTACGAGCAGTACTTC
TRBV5-5,TRBD1,TRBJ2-5,many,CASSFPGQGKETQYF,TGTGCCAGCAGCTTCCCGGGACAGGGGAAAGAGACCCAGTACTTC